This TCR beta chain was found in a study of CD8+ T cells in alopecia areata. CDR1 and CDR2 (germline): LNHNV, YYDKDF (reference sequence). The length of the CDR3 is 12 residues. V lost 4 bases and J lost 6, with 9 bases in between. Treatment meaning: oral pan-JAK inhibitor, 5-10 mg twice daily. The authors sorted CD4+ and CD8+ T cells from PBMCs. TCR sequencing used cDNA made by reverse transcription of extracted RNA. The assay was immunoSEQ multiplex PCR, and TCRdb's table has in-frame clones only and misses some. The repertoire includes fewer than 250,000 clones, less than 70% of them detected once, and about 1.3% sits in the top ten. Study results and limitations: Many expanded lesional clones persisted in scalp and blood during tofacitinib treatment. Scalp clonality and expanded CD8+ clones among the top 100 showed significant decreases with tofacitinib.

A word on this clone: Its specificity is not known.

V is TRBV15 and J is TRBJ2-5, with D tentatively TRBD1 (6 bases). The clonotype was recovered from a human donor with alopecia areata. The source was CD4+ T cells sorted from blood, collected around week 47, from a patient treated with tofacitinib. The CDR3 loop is CATSTGEKTQYF. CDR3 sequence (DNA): TGTGCCACCAGCACAGGGGAAAAGACCCAGTACTTC.